These T cell receptor beta chains were read from a single sample in a study of CD8 T cells in Susac syndrome. MiXCR, applied by TCRdb to the immunoSEQ multiplex PCR reads, yields one record per CDR3 protein. The repertoire has 330,000 or so distinct CDR3 sequences, roughly 90% of them found once; the top ten carry roughly 0.2%. The sample was CD8+ T cells from PBMCs. These receptors were taken from a human donor with multiple sclerosis. Each CDR3 is given with its conserved first and last residue. The order of the fields is V gene, J gene, clone size, D gene, CDR3 DNA, CDR3 protein. A D gene is named only where the DNA matches it firmly. Only some rows state a clone size, as once, few, many or a class for expanded clones.

>TRBV7-2|TRBJ2-7|once|TRBD2
TGTGCCAGCAGCAGCGGACTAGCGGTTATCTACGAGCAGTACTTC
CASSSGLAVIYEQYF
>TRBV27|TRBJ2-1|-|-
TGTGCCAGCAGTTTAAATGGGGCGACCTATGAGCAGTTCTTC
CASSLNGATYEQFF
>TRBV20-1|TRBJ2-1|few|TRBD2
TGCAGTGCTAGAGATTGGGGAGCGGGAGAGGCCTACAATGAGCAGTTCTTC
CSARDWGAGEAYNEQFF
>TRBV27|TRBJ2-3|once|TRBD2
TGTGCCAGCAGCCCTGACGCTAGCGGGAGAACAGATACGCAGTATTTT
CASSPDASGRTDTQYF
>TRBV15|TRBJ2-1|once|TRBD2
TGTGCCACCAGCAGACAAAGCGGGGGTTCCTACAATGAGCAGTTCTTC
CATSRQSGGSYNEQFF
>TRBV6-6|TRBJ1-4|-|-
TGTGCCAGCACGCGGGGCCTGGGTGAAAAACTGTTTTTT
CASTRGLGEKLFF
>TRBV6-2/TRBV6-3|TRBJ2-5|-|TRBD2
TGTGCCAGCAGTTCCGGACTAGAGGAGACCCAGTACTTC
CASSSGLEETQYF
>TRBV30|TRBJ2-7|-|-
TGTGCCTGGAGCCTCGGGTTCCACGAGCAGTACTTC
CAWSLGFHEQYF
>TRBV6-1|TRBJ2-7|-|TRBD1
TGTGCCAGCAGTATATCCGGGACAGGGAGCTACGAGCAGTACTTC
CASSISGTGSYEQYF
>TRBV10-3|TRBJ2-6|-|TRBD1
TGTGCCATCAGTGAGGGACAGGGGGCTGGGGCCAACGTCCTGACTTTC
CAISEGQGAGANVLTF
>TRBV14|TRBJ2-5|-|-
TGTGCCAGCAGCCAAGAGGACCGGCAGGTCGTGGGAGAGACCCAGTACTTC
CASSQEDRQVVGETQYF